This TCR beta chain originates from a study of beta chain features in type 1 diabetes. Whole-study context: The study examined about 100 million sorted cells across all samples.

Investigators reverse transcribed all isolated RNA, so they sequenced expressed TCRB transcripts. The assay was immunoSEQ multiplex PCR, and TCRdb's table has in-frame clones only and misses some. The sample gives roughly 500,000 clones, about 10% of which show up once; approximately 0.045% is in the top ten. This clone showed up just a few times. The antigen is unknown. The length of the CDR3 is 15 residues. The V and J ends lost 2 bases and 0 bases respectively, with 8 bases between them. Germline values: CDR1 SGHTA, CDR2 FQGTGA. Study outcomes and limitations: Sequencing used cDNA, and cells with high TCR expression could therefore be over-represented. Patients and controls would be equally affected if PCR favored shorter templates.

Sequenced material: naive CD4+ T cells from blood. The source of this sequence is a woman younger than 35 in good health. V gene TRBV7-3 combines with J gene TRBJ2-1, with D uncertain. The CDR3 DNA reads as TGTGCCAGCAGCTTATTTGTAAGCTCCTACAATGAGCAGTTCTTC. Encoded protein: CASSLFVSSYNEQFF.